The 14 T cell receptor beta chains in this list originate from one sample, sequenced in a study of cytotoxic CD8 clonotypes in ibrutinib-treated CLL. This table comes from immunoSEQ multiplex PCR, and its TCRdb copy is limited to in-frame clones, with some not included. The sample consists of about 50,000 clones, 75% to 90% of them appearing once. Material: PBMCs, obtained after 24 months of ibrutinib treatment. The receptor set was obtained from a human donor with chronic lymphocytic leukemia.

The chain carries TRBV6-1 and TRBJ1-3; D unresolved. Looked up from germline, CDR1 is MNHNS and CDR2 is SASEGT. The CDR3 runs to 14 residues. With 5 bases removed from V and 3 bases from J, the gap between germline ends came to 11 bases. The CDR3 here is CASSPGFGGNTIYF. CDR3 nucleotides: TGTGCCAGCAGTCCGGGATTCGGTGGAAACACCATATATTTT.

The chain carries TRBV11-2 and TRBJ2-7; 9 bases agree with TRBD2. With 5 bases clipped from V and 7 bases from J, the junction kept 9 bases outside the gene matches. The CDR3 consists of 14 residues. Germline assignment: CDR1 SGHAT and CDR2 FQNNGV. CDR3 sequence reads: CASSQPGLALEQYF. CDR3 nucleotide sequence: TGTGCCAGCAGCCAGCCGGGACTAGCTCTTGAGCAGTACTTC.

This sequence joins TRBV6-1 and TRBJ1-2, with 7 bases matching TRBD1. This CDR3 comprises 16 residues. V lost 1 base and J lost 1; bases outside the gene matches: 6. CDR1 MNHNS and CDR2 SASEGT come from the germline V gene. The CDR3 nucleotides read TGTGCCAGCAGTGAAGGGACAGGTACCGATAACTATGGCTACACCTTC. Residues: CASSEGTGTDNYGYTF.

CDR3 DNA: TGTGCCAGCAGCGCCGGGACAGCAGATACGCAGTATTTT. Its protein product is CASSAGTADTQYF. The chain has TRBV7-2 and TRBJ2-3; 7 bases match TRBD1. This CDR3 is built from 13 residues. In germline, CDR1 is SGHTA, CDR2 FQGNSA. J gave up 4 bases and V 5 bases, and 3 bases lay outside the gene matches.

This chain links TRBV19 with TRBJ2-7; 8 bases are a match to TRBD1. This CDR3 is built from 13 residues. V gave up 1 base and J gave up 4 bases; unmatched junction bases: 0. The germline gives CDR1 LNHDA, CDR2 SQIVND (reference sequence). CDR3 DNA sequence: TGTGCCAGTAGTATAGGGACAGGGTACGAGCAGTACTTC. Residues: CASSIGTGYEQYF. Looking up the rest from reference TRBV19 and TRBJ2-7 gives the full variable domain: DGGITQSPKYLFRKEGQNVTLSCEQNLNHDAMYWYRQDPGQGLRLIYYSQIVNDFQKGDIAEGYSVSREKKESFPLTVTSAQKNPTAFYLCASSIGTGYEQYFGPGTRLTVT.

This chain uses TRBV6-1 with TRBJ2-1; 14 nucleotides line up with TRBD2. With 5 bases clipped from V and 9 bases from J, the junction kept 6 bases outside the gene matches. The CDR3 length is 15 residues. Germline lookup yields CDR1 MNHNS and CDR2 SASEGT. The CDR3 spells CASSPGLAGVGEQFF. For the CDR3, the DNA is TGTGCCAGCAGTCCGGGACTAGCGGGAGTAGGTGAGCAGTTCTTC.

The count of this clone is one. The V gene is TRBV21-1, the J gene TRBJ2-1; no check of the table's D call, TRBD2, against the DNA was made. TRBV21-1 is flagged as a pseudogene. The CDR3 has 13 amino acids. In nucleotides, the CDR3 is TGTGCCAGAGTGGCTAGTGCCCACAATGAGCAGTTCTTC. Amino acids: CARVASAHNEQFF.

J is TRBJ2-2 and V is TRBV27; TRBD2 aligns across 8 bases. This CDR3 has 17 amino acids. The trim removed 6 bases at V and 6 bases at J, leaving 15 bases unmatched. CDR1 and CDR2 (germline): MNHEY, SMNVEV (reference sequence). For the CDR3, the DNA is TGTGCCAGCAGCGACTGTTGGAGCGGGAGTTGTCCCGGGGAGCTGTTTTTT. Translating gives CASSDCWSGSCPGELFF.

CDR3 residues: CASNLGAGATEAFF. In DNA, the CDR3 is TGTGCCAGCAACCTAGGGGCAGGGGCCACTGAAGCTTTCTTT. The chain combines TRBV28 with TRBJ1-1, with D possibly being TRBD1 (6 bases). Germline-derived CDR1 and CDR2 are MDHEN and SYDVKM. The CDR3 spans 14 residues. V lost 7 bases to trimming and J lost 4 bases, with 16 bases between them. The full variable domain, completed using reference TRBV28 and TRBJ1-1, is DVKVTQSSRYLVKRTGEKVFLECVQDMDHENMFWYRQDPGLGLRLIYFSYDVKMKEKGDIPEGYSVSREKKERFSLILESASTNQTSMYLCASNLGAGATEAFFGQGTRLTVV.

The chain combines TRBV7-6 with TRBJ2-1; TRBD2 might be the D (6 bases). V was cut by 6 bases and J by 10 bases, with 16 bases left in between. The CDR3 extends over 13 amino acids. Per the germline V gene, CDR1 is SGHVS and CDR2 is FNYEAQ. CDR3 amino acids: CASSRDSTAEQFF. CDR3 DNA: TGTGCCAGCAGTCGGGACTCGACAGCCGAGCAGTTCTTC.

The chain combines TRBV10-3 with TRBJ1-3; 7 bases agree with TRBD1. V trimming: 4 bases; J trimming: 4 bases; junction bases outside the gene matches: 4. Germline values: CDR1 ENHRY, CDR2 SYGVKD. The CDR3 contains 14 residues. The CDR3, as DNA: TGTGCCATCAGTGGGACAGGAGAAGGAAACACCATATATTTT. Amino acids: CAISGTGEGNTIYF.

This clone is a singleton in its sample. The genes are TRBV19 and TRBJ1-4; D is uncertain. The CDR3 runs 14 residues. Trimming removed 5 bases at V and 4 bases at J, with 11 bases between. Per germline, CDR1 LNHDA and CDR2 SQIVND (reference sequence). DNA for the CDR3: TGTGCCAGTAGTTTCGACGGACTTAATGAAAAACTGTTTTTT. It encodes CASSFDGLNEKLFF.

The chain is built from TRBV18 and TRBJ2-1; 8 bases line up with TRBD1. V was clipped by 3 bases and J by 9 bases; unmatched bases: 7. The CDR3 contains 14 residues. CDR1 KGHSH and CDR2 LQKENI come from the germline V gene. The CDR3 region is CASSPRDRTGEQFF. The CDR3 nucleotides read TGTGCCAGCTCACCTCGGGACAGGACCGGTGAGCAGTTCTTC.

The chain joins TRBV27 to TRBJ2-7; 14 bases map to TRBD2. CDR3 length equals 14 residues. Trimming took 5 bases from V and 4 from J; bases not matched to a gene: 1. The germline V gene encodes CDR1 MNHEY and CDR2 SMNVEV (reference sequence). The CDR3 sequence is CASSGTSGSYEQYF. The CDR3 nucleotides read TGTGCCAGCAGTGGGACTAGCGGGAGTTACGAGCAGTACTTC.